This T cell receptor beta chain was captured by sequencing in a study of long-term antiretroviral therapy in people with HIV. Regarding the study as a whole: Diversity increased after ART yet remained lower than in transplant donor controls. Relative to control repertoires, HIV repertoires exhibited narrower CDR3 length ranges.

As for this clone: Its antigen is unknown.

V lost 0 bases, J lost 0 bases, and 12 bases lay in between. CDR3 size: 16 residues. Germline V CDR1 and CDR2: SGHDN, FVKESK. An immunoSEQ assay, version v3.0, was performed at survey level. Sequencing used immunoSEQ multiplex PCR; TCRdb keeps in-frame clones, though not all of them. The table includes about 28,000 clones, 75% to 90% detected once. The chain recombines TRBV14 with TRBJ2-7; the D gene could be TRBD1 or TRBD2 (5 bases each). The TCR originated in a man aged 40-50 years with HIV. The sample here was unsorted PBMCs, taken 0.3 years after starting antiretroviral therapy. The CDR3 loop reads CASSQDLGTVSYEQYF. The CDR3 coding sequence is TGTGCCAGCAGCCAAGATCTTGGGACGGTCTCCTACGAGCAGTACTTC. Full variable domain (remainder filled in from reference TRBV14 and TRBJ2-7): EAGVTQFPSHSVIEKGQTVTLRCDPISGHDNLYWYRRVMGKEIKFLLHFVKESKQDESGMPNNRFLAERTGGTYSTLKVQPAELEDSGVYFCASSQDLGTVSYEQYFGPGTRLTVT.